These T cell receptor beta chains were read from a single sample in a study of shared T cell receptors in the human thymus. Sequenced by immunoSEQ multiplex PCR; TCRdb stores in-frame clones only, minus some. The data show under 700,000 clones, around 78% seen once. These data were also filed under a second study, of human thymus T cells.

The specimen was thymocytes. These receptors were obtained from a boy less than two years old with a congenital heart defect. Both conserved end residues are part of each CDR3. D genes are given only for firm matches. Clone size appears in some rows only: once, few, many, or a class for an expanded clone.

j_gene,v_gene,abundance,d_gene,CDR3nt,CDR3aa
TRBJ2-5,TRBV27,.,TRBD1,TGTGCCAGCAGTTTGTCACAGGGGGGAGAGACCCAGTACTTC,CASSLSQGGETQYF
TRBJ1-1,TRBV6-6,.,.,TGTGCCGTGGGCAGAACTGAAGCTTTCTTT,CAVGRTEAFF
TRBJ2-4,TRBV16,.,TRBD2,TGTGCCAGCAGCCAACAGGGACTAGGCCAAGGAAACTTGGCCAAAAACATTCAGTACTTC,CASSQQGLGQGNLAKNIQYF
TRBJ2-3,TRBV6-4,.,.,TGTGCCAGCAGTGGTGCAGGGCCTGGAGATACGCAGTATTTT,CASSGAGPGDTQYF
TRBJ2-7,TRBV13,.,TRBD1,TGTGCCAGCAGCTTTCCCGGGACAGGGAAGTACGAGCAGTACTTC,CASSFPGTGKYEQYF
TRBJ2-3,TRBV29-1,.,.,TGCAGCGTAGCCCCCCCTAGCGTATGGGATACGCAGTATTTT,CSVAPPSVWDTQYF
TRBJ2-7,TRBV9,.,TRBD2,TGTGCCAGCAGCGTAGATAGCGGGATAGAGTACGAGCAGTACTTC,CASSVDSGIEYEQYF
TRBJ1-6,TRBV6-5,.,.,TGTGCCAGCAGTTACGGAGGGAGCTCCTATAATTCACCCCTCCACTTT,CASSYGGSSYNSPLHF
TRBJ1-1,TRBV4-3,.,TRBD1,TGCGCCAGCAGCCTAAAGTATCTACCGGGACAGGGTTTATGGCCAAACACTGAAGCTTTCTTT,CASSLKYLPGQGLWPNTEAFF
TRBJ2-7,TRBV9,.,TRBD1,TGTGCCAGCAGCGTAGGATCAGGGGGCAGCGGATCCTACGAGCAGTACTTC,CASSVGSGGSGSYEQYF
TRBJ1-5,TRBV28,.,TRBD1,TGTGCCAGCAGTTGGAGGGGACAGGGAGTAGGTCAGCCCCAGCATTTT,CASSWRGQGVGQPQHF
TRBJ1-2,TRBV9,once,TRBD1,TGTGCCAGCAGCCCAGGGACAGTACCGAACTATGGCTACACCTTC,CASSPGTVPNYGYTF
TRBJ2-7,TRBV7-3,.,.,TGTGCCAGCAGCTTAACGGGGCAGTACGAGCAGTACTTC,CASSLTGQYEQYF
TRBJ2-7,TRBV19,.,TRBD2,TGTGCCAGTAGGCATCCTACCGGGGGGGAGCAGTACTTC,CASRHPTGGEQYF
TRBJ1-1,TRBV19,.,.,TGTGCCAGTAGTATCGCAGGCCTCACTGAAGCTTTCTTT,CASSIAGLTEAFF
TRBJ2-7,TRBV2,.,.,TGTGCCAGCAGCGACCAGGGCGACGAGCAGTACTTC,CASSDQGDEQYF
TRBJ2-1,TRBV29-1,few,.,TGCAGCGTTCCCACAGAGACCTACAATGAGCAGTTCTTC,CSVPTETYNEQFF
TRBJ2-7,TRBV4-3,.,TRBD2,TGCGCCAGCAGCTCACAAGACCGGGGGGTCTACGAGCAGTACTTC,CASSSQDRGVYEQYF